This T cell receptor beta chain stems from a study of cytomegalovirus exposure and HLA in healthy donors. Data came from immunoSEQ multiplex PCR; TCRdb stores just in-frame clones and leaves some out. The data contain 240,000 or so clones, roughly 86% of them singletons. Findings and limits, study-wide: A later analysis found first-cohort TCR clusters tended to co-occur in the 90 to 150 validation repertoires. For most TCR sequences rarity was the rule, although some public TCRs occurred in many donors. Reportedly, cytomegalovirus status was diagnosed with high sensitivity and specificity.

The donors were members of the validation cohort, which comprised roughly 130 subjects and was separate from the first cohort of roughly 700 subjects. Concerning this clone: Its target is unknown.

Germline trimming cut 0 bases from V and 3 bases from J; bases unmatched to any gene: 2. Germline V lookup: CDR1 SGHDT, CDR2 YYEEEE. CDR3 length: 14 amino acids. The gene calls are TRBV5-6 and TRBJ2-7, with 8 positions matching TRBD2. The receptor was derived from a woman in her 30s in good health and CMV-seropositive. The sequenced material came from PBMCs. The CDR3 is CASSLASGSYEQYF. CDR3 in DNA: TGTGCCAGCAGCTTGGCCAGCGGGAGCTACGAGCAGTACTTC.